The 32 T cell receptor beta chains below were found in one sample sequenced in a study of cytomegalovirus exposure and HLA in healthy donors. This PCR relied on a set of 60 Vbeta primers and 13 Jbeta primers. This table comes from immunoSEQ multiplex PCR, and its TCRdb copy is limited to in-frame clones, with some not included. This table holds fewer than 200,000 clones, almost 75% found once. Sequencing was done on a sample of PBMCs. The receptors were sampled from a woman aged 18-35 years in good health and CMV-seropositive.

The rearrangement joins TRBV7-3 to TRBJ1-6; possible D gene TRBD1, 6 bases. The CDR3 consists of 16 residues. V lost 3 bases to trimming and J lost 0 bases, with 9 bases between them. The V gene's germline CDR1 is SGHTA and CDR2 FQGTGA. This CDR3 reads CASSLRGSSYNSPLHF. The CDR3 DNA is TGTGCCAGCAGCTTGAGGGGGAGCTCCTATAATTCACCCCTCCACTTT.

The chain is built from TRBV15 and TRBJ1-6; tentative D call: TRBD1 (6 bases). Trimming removed 0 bases from V and 8 bases from J, with 11 bases in between. This CDR3 is built from 15 residues. CDR1 is LNHNV, CDR2 YYDKDF, per germline (reference sequence). The chain's CDR3 is CATSREQGFHSPLHF. The CDR3 nucleotides read TGTGCCACCAGCAGAGAGCAGGGGTTCCATTCACCCCTCCACTTT.

This clone appeared once. This chain joins TRBV7-6 and TRBJ1-5; 8 nucleotides agree with TRBD1. Germline loops: CDR1 SGHVS, CDR2 FNYEAQ. The length of the CDR3 is 18 residues. Trimming removed 5 bases from V and 0 bases from J; junction bases left unmatched: 12. Here the CDR3 reads CASSPGTGAGHSNQPQHF. The CDR3 DNA is TGTGCCAGCAGCCCGGGGACAGGAGCGGGGCATAGCAATCAGCCCCAGCATTTT. Based on the CDR3 plus reference TRBV7-6 and TRBJ1-5, the full variable domain is GAGVSQSPRYKVTKRGQDVALRCDPISGHVSLYWYRQALGQGPEFLTYFNYEAQQDKSGLPNDRFSAERPEGSISTLTIQRTEQRDSAMYRCASSPGTGAGHSNQPQHFGDGTRLSIL.

The gene calls are TRBV6-1 and TRBJ2-3; 8 nucleotides agree with TRBD2. Germline values: CDR1 MNHNS, CDR2 SASEGT. The CDR3 spans 17 residues. V shed 0 bases and J 2 bases; nucleotides not matched to a gene: 7. CDR3 region: CASSEAVAGRPTDTQYF. The CDR3 DNA is TGTGCCAGCAGTGAAGCCGTAGCGGGGAGACCCACAGATACGCAGTATTTT.

The V gene is TRBV15, the J gene TRBJ2-3, with D unresolved. The CDR3 runs 18 residues. Germline CDR1 and CDR2: LNHNV and YYDKDF (reference sequence). Trimming shortened V by 0 bases and J by 2 bases, and 18 bases separated the two germline ends. CDR3 DNA sequence: TGTGCCACCAGCAGAGATACTCGTATATATTCCCCCACAGATACGCAGTATTTT. As protein: CATSRDTRIYSPTDTQYF.

V gene TRBV4-1 combines with J gene TRBJ2-7, with 9 nucleotides matching TRBD2. Per the germline V gene, CDR1 is MGHRA and CDR2 is YSYEKL. This CDR3 is built from 15 residues. The ends lost 4 bases at V and 2 bases at J; junction bases unmatched: 6. CDR3 coding DNA: TGCGCCAGCAGCCCGAGACTAGCGGACACCTACGAGCAGTACTTC. Residues: CASSPRLADTYEQYF.

The V call is TRBV6-1, the J call TRBJ2-3; D is perhaps TRBD2 (5 bases). The germline gives CDR1 MNHNS, CDR2 SASEGT. V gave up 7 bases and J gave up 2 bases, with 10 bases separating them. There are 13 residues in the CDR3. The CDR3 nucleotides read TGTGCCAGCACAGTGAGGGACACAGATACGCAGTATTTT. Its translation is CASTVRDTDTQYF.

The chain carries TRBV7-3 and TRBJ2-3; TRBD1 matches at 8 bases. Germline-derived CDR1 and CDR2 are SGHTA and FQGTGA. The CDR3 is 16 amino acids. V was clipped by 5 bases and J by 0 bases; unmatched bases: 7. CDR3 sequence (DNA): TGTGCCAGCAGCCACACAGGGGGAAGAAGCACAGATACGCAGTATTTT. Translating gives CASSHTGGRSTDTQYF.

This chain uses TRBV27 with TRBJ1-6; perhaps TRBD1 as D (5 bases). Germline V gene lookup returns CDR1 MNHEY and CDR2 SMNVEV (reference sequence). The length of the CDR3 is 17 residues. V gave up 1 base and J gave up 7 bases, with 17 bases separating them. CDR3 nucleotide sequence: TGTGCCAGCAGTTTATTGGTCGGGACGGCGGGGAATTCACCCCTCCACTTT. Amino acid sequence: CASSLLVGTAGNSPLHF.

The chain has TRBV7-9 and TRBJ1-4; maybe TRBD1 (5 bases). CDR1 SEHNR and CDR2 FQNEAQ come from the germline V gene (reference sequence). This CDR3 region has 13 residues. Trimming took 5 bases from V and 8 from J, leaving 12 bases between them. The DNA of the CDR3 is TGTGCCAGCAGCCCCCGGGGGGGAGAAAAACTGTTTTTT. It is translated as CASSPRGGEKLFF.

This clone showed up just a few times. The gene calls are TRBV7-2 and TRBJ1-1, with 7 nucleotides matching TRBD1. There are 15 residues in the CDR3. With 0 bases clipped from V and 0 bases from J, the junction kept 1 base outside the gene matches. From germline, CDR1 is SGHTA and CDR2 FQGNSA. The CDR3 here is CASSLAGTVNTEAFF. The CDR3 coding sequence is TGTGCCAGCAGCTTAGCCGGGACAGTGAACACTGAAGCTTTCTTT.

The genes are TRBV9 and TRBJ1-2; D may be TRBD1 (6 bases). Trimming cost V 5 bases and J 10 bases, with 12 bases left between them. The germline gives CDR1 SGDLS, CDR2 YYNGEE. The CDR3 loop spans 11 amino acids. CDR3 sequence reads: CASSRTESYTF. The CDR3 region has the DNA TGTGCCAGCAGTCGGACAGAGTCCTACACCTTC.

The DNA of the CDR3 is TGTGCCAGCAGCTCCGGGGGGGATAGCTCCTACGAGCAGTACTTC. Translating it yields CASSSGGDSSYEQYF. The genes are TRBV7-3 and TRBJ2-7, with 8 bases that match TRBD2. Trimming removed 4 bases from V and 0 bases from J; junction bases left unmatched: 5. Germline V gene data show CDR1 as SGHTA and CDR2 as FQGTGA. The CDR3 runs 15 residues.

This clone was detected once. In the same sample, other DNA sequences code for this CDR3. The V gene is TRBV9, the J gene TRBJ1-2, with D possibly TRBD1 on 5 matching bases. Trimming took off 0 bases at V and 7 bases at J, with 10 bases between the two ends. Germline V lookup: CDR1 SGDLS, CDR2 YYNGEE. There are 13 residues in the CDR3. The CDR3 reads CASSVGGGTGYTF. CDR3 DNA sequence: TGTGCCAGCAGCGTAGGGGGAGGGACTGGCTACACCTTC.

The chain is built from TRBV29-1 and TRBJ1-2; 8 nucleotides agree with TRBD1. The CDR3 sequence is 12 residues long. Germline-derived CDR1 and CDR2 are SQVTM and ANQGSEA. V was pared by 6 bases and J by 6 bases, with 6 bases of the junction left unmatched. CDR3 residues: CSVEQGGNGYTF. CDR3 sequence (DNA): TGCAGCGTGGAACAGGGGGGCAATGGCTACACCTTC.

This clone was counted only a few times. This chain links TRBV5-5 with TRBJ1-2, with D possibly TRBD1 on 5 matching bases. V lost 3 bases, J lost 7 bases, and 10 bases lay in between. The germline V gene has CDR1 SGHKS and CDR2 YYEKEE (reference sequence). The CDR3 totals 12 residues. CDR3 bases: TGTGCCAGCAGCTCCGCAGACAGTGGCTACACCTTC. Protein: CASSSADSGYTF.

The chain is built from TRBV30 and TRBJ1-1; tentatively, D is TRBD1 (5 bases). This CDR3 is 11 amino acids long. Per germline, CDR1 GTSNPN and CDR2 SVGIG (reference sequence). Trimming shortened V by 5 bases and J by 7 bases, and 11 bases separated the two germline ends. This CDR3 is CAWVGGVEAFF. The CDR3 nucleotides read TGTGCCTGGGTGGGGGGGGTTGAAGCTTTCTTT.

This clone was seen only a few times. The CDR3 sequence is CASRPGGFNTEAFF. In DNA form, the CDR3 reads TGTGCCAGCAGACCAGGGGGCTTCAACACTGAAGCTTTCTTT. V and J are TRBV6-1 and TRBJ1-1, with TRBD1 matching over 8 bases. Germline lookup yields CDR1 MNHNS and CDR2 SASEGT. V was pared by 6 bases and J by 2 bases, with 5 bases of the junction left unmatched. This CDR3 comprises 14 residues.

The chain combines TRBV4-3 with TRBJ1-2; D perhaps matches TRBD1 (5 bases). V was clipped by 0 bases and J by 2 bases, with 10 bases between them. Germline CDR1 reads LGHNA; CDR2 reads YSLEER. The CDR3 extends over 15 amino acids. CDR3 sequence reads: CASSQDRSGNYGYTF. The DNA for the CDR3 is TGCGCCAGCAGCCAAGATCGGTCAGGGAACTATGGCTACACCTTC.

The V and J genes are TRBV21-1 and TRBJ1-6. TRBV21-1 is given as a pseudogene. This CDR3 contains 14 residues. CDR3 DNA sequence: TGTGCCTGTAAGCCGGGGGACTATAATTCACCCCTCCACTTT. It encodes CACKPGDYNSPLHF.

The rearrangement links TRBV7-3 to TRBJ1-1; TRBD1 might be the D (5 bases). The V gene's germline CDR1 is SGHTA and CDR2 FQGTGA. The V and J ends lost 5 bases and 0 bases respectively, with 10 bases between them. This CDR3 is 14 amino acids long. CDR3 sequence: CASSPDRVNTEAFF. The CDR3 DNA is TGTGCCAGCAGCCCAGACAGAGTGAACACTGAAGCTTTCTTT.

This chain joins TRBV4-3 and TRBJ2-7, with 7 bases that match TRBD1. Germline CDR1 and CDR2: LGHNA and YSLEER. Trimming removed 0 bases from V and 7 bases from J; junction bases left unmatched: 9. This CDR3 contains 15 residues. The CDR3 sequence is CASSQDGRGGREQYF. The CDR3 bases are TGCGCCAGCAGCCAAGATGGGCGAGGGGGCCGGGAGCAGTACTTC.

The chain employs TRBV9 and TRBJ2-5, with TRBD2 matching 7 bases. Germline CDR1 reads SGDLS; CDR2 reads YYNGEE. This CDR3 spans 16 amino acids. Trimming removed 0 bases from V and 2 bases from J; junction bases left unmatched: 7. The CDR3 DNA is TGTGCCAGCAGCGTAGCTACGGCTAGCGGACAAGAGACCCAGTACTTC. Its protein product is CASSVATASGQETQYF.

The V and J genes are TRBV30 and TRBJ1-1; 9 nucleotides align to TRBD1. Trimming at V came to 5 bases and at J to 1 base, leaving 8 bases not matched to a gene. Germline CDR1 GTSNPN, CDR2 SVGIG (reference sequence). CDR3 length equals 15 residues. This chain's CDR3 is CAWEGQGISNTEAFF. For the CDR3, the DNA is TGTGCCTGGGAAGGACAGGGGATTTCGAACACTGAAGCTTTCTTT.

The rearrangement links TRBV7-9 to TRBJ2-7, with 7 bases lining up with TRBD1. The CDR3 contains 15 residues. The germline CDR1 and CDR2 sequences are SEHNR and FQNEAQ (reference sequence). Germline trimming cut 5 bases from V and 3 bases from J; bases unmatched to any gene: 10. The CDR3: CASSPSGTVLYEQYF. The CDR3 DNA follows: TGTGCCAGCAGCCCGTCCGGGACAGTACTCTACGAGCAGTACTTC.

This rearrangement joins TRBV28 to TRBJ1-2, with no clear D. Germline CDR1 reads MDHEN; CDR2 reads SYDVKM. The CDR3 sequence is 12 residues long. The germline V and J ends were trimmed by 2 bases and 5 bases, with 6 bases remaining between them. CDR3 protein: CASSLLEYGYTF. CDR3 sequence (DNA): TGTGCCAGCAGTTTACTCGAGTATGGCTACACCTTC.

This clone was seen a single time. The chain is built from TRBV10-1 and TRBJ2-7, with D uncertain. Trimming shortened V by 2 bases and J by 0 bases, and 17 bases separated the two germline ends. CDR1 and CDR2 (germline): WNHNN, SYGVQD (reference sequence). The CDR3 loop spans 17 amino acids. The CDR3: CASSETAPNPLSYEQYF. In DNA form, the CDR3 reads TGCGCCAGCAGTGAGACAGCTCCGAACCCTCTCTCCTACGAGCAGTACTTC.

The rearrangement links TRBV7-8 to TRBJ2-3; the match to TRBD2 covers 10 bases. Germline V gene data show CDR1 as SGHVS and CDR2 as FQNEAQ. With V trimmed by 5 bases and J by 13 bases, 6 bases remained unmatched. CDR3 length equals 12 residues. The CDR3 DNA follows: TGTGCCAGCAGCCGGTATGGGACTAGCGAGTATTTT. This encodes CASSRYGTSEYF.

The gene calls are TRBV6-5 and TRBJ2-1; D gene uncertain. CDR3 length: 14 amino acids. Trimming cost V 6 bases and J 4 bases, with 13 bases left between them. Germline CDR1 is MNHEY and CDR2 is SVGAGI. CDR3 in DNA: TGTGCCAGCAGCCGAGACTCACGGTACAATGAGCAGTTCTTC. Translated, it gives CASSRDSRYNEQFF.

J is TRBJ2-7 and V is TRBV19, with TRBD1 identical over 10 bases. Unmatched junction bases numbered 9, after V lost 3 bases and J lost 4 bases. The CDR3 length is 16 residues. Germline V CDR1 and CDR2: LNHDA, SQIVND (reference sequence). This chain's CDR3 is CASSINPGTGAYEQYF. The CDR3 nucleotides are TGTGCCAGTAGTATCAACCCCGGGACAGGGGCTTACGAGCAGTACTTC.

This chain connects TRBV5-6 to TRBJ1-6; the D is unclear. Germline V gives CDR1 SGHDT, CDR2 YYEEEE. The CDR3 loop spans 15 amino acids. Trimming left V 1 base short and J 6 bases short, with 11 bases between. CDR3 region: CASSLLVTSNSPLHF. The CDR3 DNA reads TGTGCCAGCAGCTTGCTGGTTACAAGTAATTCACCCCTCCACTTT.

V and J are TRBV4-1 and TRBJ2-1; TRBD2 matches at 9 bases. Germline V gene lookup returns CDR1 MGHRA and CDR2 YSYEKL. The CDR3 is 15 residues long. V lost 3 bases, J lost 9 bases, and 9 bases stayed unmatched. This chain's CDR3 is CASSQRLAESVEQFF. The DNA of the CDR3 is TGCGCCAGCAGCCAGAGACTAGCGGAGAGCGTTGAGCAGTTCTTC.